The 26 T cell receptor beta chains given below trace back to one sample, sequenced in a study of a mutant IDH1 vaccine in newly diagnosed glioma. Time point noted: baseline, week 1 (first vaccination visit). Treatment defined: pre-vaccination baseline after standard-of-care therapy. Repertoires were generated with immunoSEQ multiplex PCR, while TCRdb's copy carries only in-frame clones and drops some. The sample yields roughly 71,000 clones, 65% to 90% seen once. The specimen comprised PBMCs, sampled from a glioma patient treated with radiotherapy, temozolomide or both. The receptor set was obtained from a man younger than 45 with glioma.

V usage is TRBV19 and J usage is TRBJ2-1, with 9 bases aligning to TRBD2. The CDR3 consists of 14 residues. V was clipped by 3 bases and J by 7 bases; unmatched bases: 4. CDR1 LNHDA and CDR2 SQIVND come from the germline V gene (reference sequence). The CDR3 bases are TGTGCCAGTAGTATTAGGACTAGCGAGAATGAGCAGTTCTTC. It translates to CASSIRTSENEQFF.

The chain couples TRBV5-4 to TRBJ2-7; D is tentatively TRBD1 or TRBD2 (5 bases each). The V end lost 2 bases, the J end lost 6 bases, and 21 bases lay between the germline ends. The CDR3 is 16 residues long. Germline CDR1 is SGHNT and CDR2 is YYREEE (reference sequence). The CDR3: CASSFSSGTRRLEQYF. The DNA of the CDR3 is TGTGCCAGCAGCTTTTCGAGTGGGACGCGGCGGCTCGAGCAGTACTTC.

V gene TRBV5-1 combines with J gene TRBJ1-5, with TRBD1 as a possible D gene (6 bases). The CDR3 contains 15 residues. With 4 bases removed from V and 3 bases from J, the gap between germline ends came to 14 bases. Germline lookup yields CDR1 SGHRS and CDR2 YFSETQ. The CDR3 here is CASSVNGQYNQPQHF. The CDR3 region has the DNA TGCGCCAGCAGCGTCAATGGACAGTACAATCAGCCCCAGCATTTT.

The rearrangement uses TRBV30 and TRBJ2-2, with D tentatively TRBD1 (5 bases). The germline V gene has CDR1 GTSNPN and CDR2 SVGIG (reference sequence). Between the trimmed V and J ends, which lost 5 bases and 5 bases, there was a span of 15 bases. This CDR3 has 14 amino acids. The CDR3 coding sequence is TGTGCCTGGGACCTCGGACATAAAACCGGGGAGCTGTTTTTT. It is translated as CAWDLGHKTGELFF.

This clone was detected only once. The chain recombines TRBV15 with TRBJ1-6; D is uncertain. The V gene's germline CDR1 is LNHNV and CDR2 YYDKDF (reference sequence). Between the trimmed V and J ends, which lost 0 bases and 0 bases, there was a span of 12 bases. The CDR3 length is 18 residues. The CDR3 is CATSRDREVGSYNSPLHF. CDR3 bases: TGTGCCACCAGCAGAGATCGGGAAGTGGGCTCCTATAATTCACCCCTCCACTTT.

The V gene is TRBV18, the J gene TRBJ1-3; D is possibly TRBD1 (6 bases). V gave up 1 base and J gave up 4 bases, with 8 bases separating them. The CDR3 is 14 amino acids. The germline V gene has CDR1 KGHSH and CDR2 LQKENI. The CDR3 loop reads CASSPRTAGNTIYF. CDR3 DNA sequence: TGTGCCAGCTCACCACGGACAGCCGGAAACACCATATATTTT.

In this sample, this clone turned up once. The chain employs TRBV12-5 and TRBJ2-1; a possible D gene is TRBD1 (5 bases). CDR1 and CDR2 from the germline V gene are LGHNT and FRNRAP. The germline V and J ends were trimmed by 2 bases and 4 bases, with 15 bases remaining between them. This CDR3 region has 16 residues. The CDR3 loop is CASGLPTGDGYNEQFF. The CDR3 DNA is TGTGCTAGTGGTTTGCCCACAGGCGACGGATACAATGAGCAGTTCTTC.

The chain joins TRBV7-8 to TRBJ1-6; D unresolved. V was clipped by 5 bases and J by 0 bases, with 11 bases between them. CDR1 and CDR2 (germline): SGHVS, FQNEAQ. This CDR3 spans 16 amino acids. As DNA, the CDR3 is TGTGCCAGCAGCCTAAATGGGGACTCCTATAATTCACCCCTCCACTTT. Protein product: CASSLNGDSYNSPLHF.

The chain recombines TRBV12-5 with TRBJ1-5; 7 nucleotides align to TRBD1. V lost 0 bases and J lost 1; bases outside the gene matches: 6. The CDR3 runs 17 residues. CDR1 and CDR2 from the germline V gene are LGHNT and FRNRAP. DNA of the CDR3: TGTGCTAGTGGTTTGGTACCAGGGGGTTGGAGCAATCAGCCCCAGCATTTT. It specifies CASGLVPGGWSNQPQHF. Together with reference TRBV12-5 and TRBJ1-5, the CDR3 gives the full variable domain: DARVTQTPRHKVTEMGQEVTMRCQPILGHNTVFWYRQTMMQGLELLAYFRNRAPLDDSGMPKDRFSAEMPDATLATLKIQPSEPRDSAVYFCASGLVPGGWSNQPQHFGDGTRLSIL.

CDR3 nucleotide sequence: TGTGCCAGCCGGACTTACAGGGGTTCCTACGAGCAGTACTTC. It codes for CASRTYRGSYEQYF. This chain connects TRBV2 to TRBJ2-7; 7 nucleotides line up with TRBD1. The CDR3 spans 14 residues. The V gene's germline CDR1 is SNHLY and CDR2 FYNNEI. V dropped 8 bases and J dropped 1; count of bases not matched to a gene: 8.

A single count supports this clone. The chain couples TRBV6-1 to TRBJ1-6; D might be TRBD1 (5 bases). Germline lookup yields CDR1 MNHNS and CDR2 SASEGT. V was pared by 2 bases and J by 5 bases, with 19 bases between. The CDR3 loop spans 18 amino acids. The CDR3 loop reads CASSERLVRGSNNSPLHF. The CDR3, as DNA: TGTGCCAGCAGTGAAAGATTAGTGCGGGGCAGTAATAATTCACCCCTCCACTTT.

The V call is TRBV13, the J call TRBJ2-7, with a weak D call TRBD1 (5 bases). The CDR3 has 13 amino acids. Trimming took off 2 bases at V and 2 bases at J, with 7 bases between the two ends. The germline CDR1 and CDR2 sequences are PRHDT and FYEKMQ (reference sequence). The CDR3 DNA sequence: TGTGCCAGCAGCTTAACAGGAACCTACGAGCAGTACTTC. Its translation is CASSLTGTYEQYF.

The rearrangement joins TRBV25-1 to TRBJ2-3; D call uncertain. The germline V and J ends were trimmed by 3 bases and 2 bases, with 15 bases remaining between them. The CDR3 covers 16 residues. Germline CDR1 reads MGHDK; CDR2 reads SYGVNS. The CDR3 protein is CASSETPTGPTDTQYF. Written as DNA, the CDR3 is TGTGCCAGCAGTGAGACTCCGACCGGGCCCACAGATACGCAGTATTTT.

The chain couples TRBV10-3 to TRBJ2-7; a possible D gene is TRBD1 (5 bases). The length of the CDR3 is 14 residues. CDR1 and CDR2 from the germline V gene are ENHRY and SYGVKD. Trimming removed 2 bases at V and 0 bases at J, with 8 bases between. DNA of the CDR3: TGTGCCATCAGTGAGGGCAGGGCCTCCTACGAGCAGTACTTC. This encodes CAISEGRASYEQYF.

The rearrangement joins TRBV18 to TRBJ1-6, with D uncertain. CDR3 length equals 14 residues. Trimming shortened V by 2 bases and J by 9 bases, and 11 bases separated the two germline ends. Germline-derived CDR1 and CDR2 are KGHSH and LQKENI. This chain's CDR3 is CASSPARKGSPLHF. In DNA, the CDR3 is TGTGCCAGCTCACCAGCCAGGAAGGGTTCACCCCTCCACTTT.

The J gene is TRBJ2-7, the V gene TRBV5-6; tentatively, D is TRBD1 (6 bases). V was clipped by 4 bases and J by 3 bases, with 17 bases between them. The CDR3 is made up of 15 amino acids. Germline V CDR1 and CDR2: SGHDT, YYEEEE. As DNA, the CDR3 is TGTGCCAGCAGCCATTATCGCGGACAGCACTACGAGCAGTACTTC. The encoded protein is CASSHYRGQHYEQYF.

This chain joins TRBV4-1 and TRBJ1-5; no reliable D call. Trimming took 0 bases from V and 7 from J, leaving 13 bases between them. The CDR3 covers 15 residues. In germline, CDR1 is MGHRA, CDR2 YSYEKL. Here the CDR3 DNA reads TGCGCCAGCAGCCAAGAGCCCGCTGGCGGACAGCCCCAGCATTTT. As protein: CASSQEPAGGQPQHF.

This clone was found once. This chain links TRBV7-8 with TRBJ2-1; 7 nucleotides agree with TRBD2. CDR1 is SGHVS and CDR2 is FQNEAQ in the germline V gene. The ends lost 3 bases at V and 7 bases at J; junction bases unmatched: 9. The CDR3 length is 15 residues. CDR3 sequence: CASSFRLAFDNEQFF. CDR3 sequence (DNA): TGTGCCAGCAGCTTCAGACTAGCTTTTGATAATGAGCAGTTCTTC.

The chain joins TRBV7-2 to TRBJ1-1; D possibly corresponds to TRBD1 (5 bases). The V gene's germline CDR1 is SGHTA and CDR2 FQGNSA. The CDR3 has 15 residues. V was shortened by 1 base and J by 0 bases, with 9 bases between the two germline ends. CDR3 amino acids: CASSLVPGMNTEAFF. The CDR3 DNA follows: TGTGCCAGCAGCTTAGTTCCAGGGATGAACACTGAAGCTTTCTTT.

This rearrangement joins TRBV7-9 to TRBJ1-1; 10 bases align to TRBD1. The CDR3 spans 17 residues. Germline CDR1 reads SEHNR; CDR2 reads FQNEAQ (reference sequence). Germline trimming cut 4 bases from V and 2 bases from J; bases unmatched to any gene: 10. The CDR3 here is CASSYNPRTGGNTEAFF. As DNA, the CDR3 is TGTGCCAGCAGCTATAACCCCAGGACAGGGGGAAACACTGAAGCTTTCTTT.

The CDR3 loop reads CASSPDTGTLYEQYF. DNA for the CDR3: TGTGCCAGCTCACCAGATACCGGGACACTTTACGAGCAGTACTTC. The V call is TRBV18, the J call TRBJ2-7; perhaps TRBD1 as D (6 bases). The CDR3 is made up of 15 amino acids. Trimming shortened V by 2 bases and J by 4 bases, and 15 bases separated the two germline ends. Germline CDR1 is KGHSH and CDR2 is LQKENI.

The J gene is TRBJ2-1, the V gene TRBV5-1, with D perhaps TRBD1 or TRBD2 (6 bases each). The V end lost 2 bases, the J end lost 10 bases, and 22 bases lay between the germline ends. The V gene's germline CDR1 is SGHRS and CDR2 YFSETQ. CDR3 size: 16 residues. CDR3 DNA sequence: TGCGCCAGCAGCTTCCATGGGGGGCAGGCAATTAAGGAGCAGTTCTTC. It specifies CASSFHGGQAIKEQFF.

This chain joins TRBV7-8 and TRBJ1-1, with a tentative D call TRBD1 (5 bases). Germline values: CDR1 SGHVS, CDR2 FQNEAQ. The CDR3 spans 15 residues. The V gene lost 1 base and the J gene lost 1 base, with 10 bases spanning the gap. Here the CDR3 DNA reads TGTGCCAGCAGCTTAGGCTCCGGGGGGAACACTGAAGCTTTCTTT. It encodes CASSLGSGGNTEAFF.

The chain uses TRBV19 and TRBJ1-5; no firm D call. The V gene lost 5 bases and the J gene lost 0 bases, with 17 bases spanning the gap. The V gene's germline CDR1 is LNHDA and CDR2 SQIVND (reference sequence). CDR3 length equals 17 residues. The CDR3 here is CASSLFEAGYSNQPQHF. As DNA, the CDR3 is TGTGCCAGTAGTCTTTTTGAAGCGGGGTATAGCAATCAGCCCCAGCATTTT.

The chain has TRBV5-6 and TRBJ1-1; no reliable D call. Trimming removed 1 base at V and 1 base at J, with 8 bases between. Per germline, CDR1 SGHDT and CDR2 YYEEEE. This CDR3 spans 14 amino acids. CDR3 loop: CASSLFTSNTEAFF. The CDR3 region has the DNA TGTGCCAGCAGCTTGTTTACCTCGAACACTGAAGCTTTCTTT.

This clone appeared once. The chain combines TRBV7-8 with TRBJ2-5; maybe TRBD2 (7 bases). The CDR3 consists of 16 residues. The ends were cut back, 1 base at V and 5 bases at J, with 17 bases in the middle. From germline, CDR1 is SGHVS and CDR2 FQNEAQ. The CDR3 sequence: CASSLVGGGGSETQYF. The CDR3 DNA is TGTGCCAGCAGCTTAGTAGGGGGGGGCGGTTCGGAGACCCAGTACTTC.